Each of the 25 T cell receptor beta chains below was sequenced from the same sample in a study of T-cell reconstitution after alpha-beta-depleted transplantation in children. The library targeted TCRbeta and was prepared with unique molecular identifiers. TCRdb passed the PCR reads through MiXCR, listing each CDR3 protein once. The profile shows about 600,000 distinct CDR3 sequences, about 10% of them singletons. The source was PBMCs from the stem cell graft donor, collected from the stem cell graft. The receptors shown here come from a human donor who donated a stem cell graft to a child with acute myeloid leukemia.

The chain recombines TRBV5-6 with TRBJ2-5; D uncertain. Germline loops: CDR1 SGHDT, CDR2 YYEEEE. There are 14 residues in the CDR3. The ends were cut back, 0 bases at V and 4 bases at J, with 10 bases in the middle. Here the CDR3 reads CASSLDGLGETQYF. CDR3 nucleotide sequence: TGTGCCAGCAGCTTGGATGGGTTAGGAGAGACCCAGTACTTC.

The CDR3 region is CASTSEVRETQYF. The CDR3 bases are TGTGCCAGCACTTCGGAGGTCCGGGAGACCCAGTACTTC. V is TRBV12-3 or TRBV12-4 and J is TRBJ2-5, with D perhaps TRBD2 (5 bases). The CDR3 has 13 residues. Trimming took off 7 bases at V and 5 bases at J, with 14 bases between the two ends.

Here the CDR3 reads CASRSSGYNEQFF. The CDR3 DNA reads TGTGCCAGCAGATCTTCAGGGTACAATGAGCAGTTCTTC. The chain couples TRBV28 to TRBJ2-1; tentative D call: TRBD1 (5 bases). CDR3 size: 13 residues. Deletions cut 6 bases from V and 4 bases from J, with 10 bases between. Germline values: CDR1 MDHEN, CDR2 SYDVKM. Together with reference TRBV28 and TRBJ2-1, the CDR3 gives the full variable domain: DVKVTQSSRYLVKRTGEKVFLECVQDMDHENMFWYRQDPGLGLRLIYFSYDVKMKEKGDIPEGYSVSREKKERFSLILESASTNQTSMYLCASRSSGYNEQFFGPGTRLTVL.

This sequence joins TRBV7-9 and TRBJ2-7, with 8 bases aligning to TRBD1. The junction had 8 bases not matched to a gene; V was cut back by 5 bases and J by 5 bases. The CDR3 has 14 amino acids. Germline CDR1 is SEHNR and CDR2 is FQNEAQ (reference sequence). CDR3 nucleotide sequence: TGTGCCAGCAGCCCACGGGACAGGCCCCACGAGCAGTACTTC. Its translation is CASSPRDRPHEQYF.

This clonotype was seen a handful of times. The chain uses TRBV2 and TRBJ1-1; 7 nucleotides agree with TRBD1. Losses at the gene ends were 8 bases for V and 1 base for J; bases not matched to a gene: 7. Germline V gene data show CDR1 as SNHLY and CDR2 as FYNNEI. The CDR3 spans 14 residues. The CDR3 coding sequence is TGTGCCAGCGCCCGACAGGGAGGGAACACTGAAGCTTTCTTT. Translating gives CASARQGGNTEAFF.

The chain recombines TRBV20-1 with TRBJ2-7; either TRBD1 or TRBD2 may supply D (5 bases each). The CDR3 contains 14 residues. Germline CDR1 and CDR2: DFQATT and SNEGSKA (reference sequence). Trimming took 6 bases from V and 3 from J, leaving 18 bases between them. As DNA, the CDR3 is TGCAGTGCAGATCCCGGGACGGCCCGCTACGAGCAGTACTTC. Amino acids: CSADPGTARYEQYF.

Only a few counts were recorded for this clonotype. The chain has TRBV27 and TRBJ1-4; D is uncertain. The CDR3 has 14 amino acids. Germline V gives CDR1 MNHEY, CDR2 SMNVEV (reference sequence). Trimming left V 3 bases short and J 0 bases short, with 5 bases between. CDR3 nucleotides: TGTGCCAGCAGTTTCTGGGCAACTAATGAAAAACTGTTTTTT. Residues: CASSFWATNEKLFF.

The chain uses TRBV29-1 and TRBJ2-7, with D possibly TRBD1 on 5 matching bases. CDR1 SQVTM and CDR2 ANQGSEA come from the germline V gene. CDR3 length: 14 amino acids. Trimming stripped 4 bases from V and 1 base from J, with 14 bases between. CDR3 sequence (DNA): TGCAGCGTTGGGGGCGCGGACATATCCTACGAGCAGTACTTC. Translated: CSVGGADISYEQYF.

The gene calls are TRBV29-1 and TRBJ2-1; maybe TRBD2 (5 bases). The CDR3 has 14 residues. The germline V gene has CDR1 SQVTM and CDR2 ANQGSEA. Trimming took 6 bases from V and 3 from J, leaving 15 bases between them. CDR3 bases: TGCAGCGTCCGGCCAAGGGCGGGCTACAATGAGCAGTTCTTC. It yields the protein CSVRPRAGYNEQFF.

J is TRBJ2-7 and V is TRBV20-1, with D maybe TRBD2 (6 bases). Trimming left V 5 bases short and J 6 bases short, with 14 bases between. CDR1 and CDR2 (germline): DFQATT, SNEGSKA (reference sequence). The CDR3 runs to 12 residues. CDR3 protein: CSAVAGTSEQYF. For the CDR3, the DNA is TGCAGTGCTGTCGCGGGGACCTCCGAGCAGTACTTC.

This clonotype was detected a few times. The chain links TRBV29-1 to TRBJ2-1, with TRBD2 identical over 11 bases. V lost 0 bases, J lost 2 bases, and 3 bases stayed unmatched. CDR1 SQVTM and CDR2 ANQGSEA come from the germline V gene. This CDR3 comprises 16 residues. The CDR3 region has the DNA TGCAGCGTTGAAGAAGGACTAGCGGGTACCTACAATGAGCAGTTCTTC. It translates to CSVEEGLAGTYNEQFF.

This clonotype was picked up a small number of times. The gene calls are TRBV30 and TRBJ2-7; TRBD1 aligns across 9 bases. This CDR3 comprises 17 residues. V lost 2 bases and J lost 2; bases outside the gene matches: 13. CDR1 and CDR2 (germline): GTSNPN, SVGIG (reference sequence). The CDR3 DNA reads TGTGCCTGGAGTCGCAGAGAGGTGGGACAGGGACCCTACGAGCAGTACTTC. Its translation is CAWSRREVGQGPYEQYF.

In the case of this clonotype: A much larger clone differs by one base, so this may be a read error. The rearrangement joins TRBV9 to TRBJ2-7, with TRBD2 identical over 9 bases. Germline-derived CDR1 and CDR2 are SGDLS and YYNGEE. The CDR3 is 14 amino acids. The chain's CDR3 is CASSASSGIYEEYF. CDR3 sequence (DNA): TGTGCCAGCAGCGCCTCTAGCGGGATCTACGAGGAGTACTTC.

This clonotype was counted only a few times. The V call is TRBV2, the J call TRBJ1-2; D ambiguous. The CDR3 is made up of 15 amino acids. The V gene lost 0 bases and the J gene lost 7 bases, with 15 bases spanning the gap. CDR1 is SNHLY and CDR2 is FYNNEI in the germline V gene. The CDR3 reads CASSEAQQVGGGYTF. The CDR3 DNA reads as TGTGCCAGCAGTGAAGCGCAACAAGTCGGAGGTGGCTACACCTTC.

The sample holds many counts of this clonotype. The chain is built from TRBV14 and TRBJ2-7, with unresolved D. The V and J ends lost 0 bases and 5 bases respectively, with 2 bases between them. The length of the CDR3 is 11 residues. Germline V CDR1 and CDR2: SGHDN, FVKESK. CDR3 sequence (DNA): TGTGCCAGCAGCCAAGAACACGAGCAGTACTTC. It translates to CASSQEHEQYF.

This clonotype occurred a few times. The chain employs TRBV28 and TRBJ1-5, with D possibly being TRBD1 (5 bases). The ends were cut back, 6 bases at V and 7 bases at J, with 19 bases in the middle. The CDR3 sequence is 15 residues long. Looked up from germline, CDR1 is MDHEN and CDR2 is SYDVKM. DNA of the CDR3: TGTGCCAGCAGCCCCGAATCGGGGGTCTGGCAGCCCCAGCATTTT. Translation gives CASSPESGVWQPQHF.

This clonotype was detected a few times. This chain links TRBV5-1 with TRBJ1-1, with a weak D call TRBD1 (6 bases). CDR1 is SGHRS, CDR2 YFSETQ, per germline. V lost 9 bases, J lost 0 bases, and 12 bases lay in between. This CDR3 region has 13 residues. This chain's CDR3 is CATTTGLNTEAFF. CDR3 nucleotide sequence: TGCGCCACGACGACAGGACTGAACACTGAAGCTTTCTTT.

This clonotype has just a few counts. The chain has TRBV6-5 and TRBJ2-3, with TRBD2 matching 9 bases. The V segment lost 2 bases and the J segment 1 base; nucleotides outside the gene matches: 4. The CDR3 runs to 16 residues. The germline CDR1 and CDR2 sequences are MNHEY and SVGAGI. The CDR3: CASSYGLAGRTDTQYF. The CDR3 nucleotides read TGTGCCAGCAGTTACGGTCTAGCGGGGCGCACAGATACGCAGTATTTT.

This clonotype appeared a few times. CDR3: CSAFDPGSPLHF. CDR3 sequence (DNA): TGCAGTGCTTTCGACCCCGGCTCACCCCTCCACTTT. The chain is built from TRBV20-1 and TRBJ1-6, with D unresolved. The CDR3 is 12 residues long. Trimming cost V 5 bases and J 10 bases, with 12 bases left between them. Looked up from germline, CDR1 is DFQATT and CDR2 is SNEGSKA (reference sequence).

This clonotype has ten or more counts. The chain couples TRBV4-3 to TRBJ2-7, with D perhaps matching TRBD1 or TRBD2 (5 bases each). The length of the CDR3 is 16 residues. Trimming shortened V by 1 base and J by 1 base, and 14 bases separated the two germline ends. Germline CDR1 reads LGHNA; CDR2 reads YSLEER. In DNA form, the CDR3 reads TGCGCCAGCAGCCAAGGCTCCGGGACGGAGTCCTACGAGCAGTACTTC. Protein product: CASSQGSGTESYEQYF.

The V and J genes are TRBV25-1 and TRBJ1-1; D gene ambiguous. The germline V gene has CDR1 MGHDK and CDR2 SYGVNS. Trimming removed 0 bases from V and 1 base from J, with 6 bases in between. This CDR3 region has 14 residues. The CDR3 sequence is CASSEYRSNTEAFF. CDR3 nucleotides: TGTGCCAGCAGTGAATACCGATCGAACACTGAAGCTTTCTTT.

There are many counts of this clonotype. This sequence joins TRBV5-1 and TRBJ2-5, with 12 bases lining up with TRBD2. Germline loops: CDR1 SGHRS, CDR2 YFSETQ. Trimming removed 4 bases from V and 6 bases from J; junction bases left unmatched: 4. The CDR3 consists of 14 residues. The CDR3, as DNA: TGCGCCAGCAGCCTGACTAGCGGGAGTCAGACCCAGTACTTC. It codes for CASSLTSGSQTQYF.

This clonotype was detected once. This chain connects TRBV9 to TRBJ2-1; 10 bases agree with TRBD2. V dropped 2 bases and J dropped 0; count of bases not matched to a gene: 5. The CDR3 runs 17 residues. CDR1 is SGDLS and CDR2 is YYNGEE in the germline V gene. Here the CDR3 reads CASSVRVAGGSYNEQFF. In DNA, the CDR3 is TGTGCCAGCAGCGTCAGGGTAGCGGGGGGCTCCTACAATGAGCAGTTCTTC. Full variable domain (outside the CDR3, taken from reference TRBV9 and TRBJ2-1): DSGVTQTPKHLITATGQRVTLRCSPRSGDLSVYWYQQSLDQGLQFLIQYYNGEERAKGNILERFSAQQFPDLHSELNLSSLELGDSALYFCASSVRVAGGSYNEQFFGPGTRLTVL.

This clonotype was observed a few times. J is TRBJ2-2 and V is TRBV20-1; possible D gene TRBD1, 6 bases. Germline-derived CDR1 and CDR2 are DFQATT and SNEGSKA (reference sequence). This CDR3 comprises 16 residues. V lost 3 bases and J lost 3, with 17 bases in between. CDR3 amino acids: CSARDRWLEDTGELFF. For the CDR3, the DNA is TGCAGTGCTAGGGACAGATGGCTAGAGGACACCGGGGAGCTGTTTTTT.

The gene calls are TRBV3-1 and TRBJ2-5; 8 positions agree with TRBD2. After removal of 1 base from V and 5 bases from J, the junction contained 9 bases not matched to a gene. This CDR3 is 16 amino acids long. In germline, CDR1 is LGHDT, CDR2 YNNKEL (reference sequence). The CDR3 protein is CASSQGGLVGRETQYF. CDR3 in DNA: TGTGCCAGCAGCCAAGGGGGACTAGTGGGGCGTGAGACCCAGTACTTC.